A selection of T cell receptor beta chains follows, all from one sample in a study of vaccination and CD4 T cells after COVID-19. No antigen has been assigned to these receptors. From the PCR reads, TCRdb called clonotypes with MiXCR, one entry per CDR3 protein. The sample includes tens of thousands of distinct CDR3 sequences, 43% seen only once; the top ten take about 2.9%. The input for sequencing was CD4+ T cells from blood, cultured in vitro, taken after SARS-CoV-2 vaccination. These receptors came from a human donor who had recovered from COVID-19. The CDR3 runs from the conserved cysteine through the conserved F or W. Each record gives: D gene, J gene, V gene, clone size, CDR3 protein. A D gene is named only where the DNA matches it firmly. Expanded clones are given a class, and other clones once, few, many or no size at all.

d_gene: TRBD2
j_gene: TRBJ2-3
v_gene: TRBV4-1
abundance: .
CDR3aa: CASSQLTGGGDTQYF

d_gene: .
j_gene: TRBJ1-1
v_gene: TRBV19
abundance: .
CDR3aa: CASSMPPLTEAFF

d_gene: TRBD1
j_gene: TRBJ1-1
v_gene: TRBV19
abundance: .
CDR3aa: CASSPDGDSYTEAFF

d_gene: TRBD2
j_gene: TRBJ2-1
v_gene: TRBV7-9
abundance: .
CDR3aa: CASSLAGGDEQFF

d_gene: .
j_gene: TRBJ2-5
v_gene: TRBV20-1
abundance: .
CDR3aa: CSARGGKETQYF

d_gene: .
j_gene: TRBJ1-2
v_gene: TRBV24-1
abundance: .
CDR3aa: CATSDGPDCCAF

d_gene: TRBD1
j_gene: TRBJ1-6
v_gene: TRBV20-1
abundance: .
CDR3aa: CSAIGPGGVSSPLHF

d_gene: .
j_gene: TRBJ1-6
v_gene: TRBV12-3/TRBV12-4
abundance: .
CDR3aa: CASSLLGGDNSPLHF

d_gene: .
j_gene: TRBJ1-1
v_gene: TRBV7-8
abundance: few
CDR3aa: CASTPGTERRGTEAFF

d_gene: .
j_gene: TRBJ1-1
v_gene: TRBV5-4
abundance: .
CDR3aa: CASSLVMNTEAFF

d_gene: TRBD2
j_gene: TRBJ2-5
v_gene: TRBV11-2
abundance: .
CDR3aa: CASSSLAGVQETQYF

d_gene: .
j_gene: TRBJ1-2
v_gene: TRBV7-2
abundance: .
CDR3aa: CASSPGGGYGYTF

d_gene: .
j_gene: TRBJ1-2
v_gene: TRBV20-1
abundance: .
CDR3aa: CSARGDGSNYGYTF

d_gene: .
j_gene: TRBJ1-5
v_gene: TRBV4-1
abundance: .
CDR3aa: CASSQGLGQPQHF

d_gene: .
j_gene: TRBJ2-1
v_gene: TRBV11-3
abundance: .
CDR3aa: CASSLGLTNEQFF

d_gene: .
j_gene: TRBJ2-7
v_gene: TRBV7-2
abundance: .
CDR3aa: CASSLRSLNYEQYF

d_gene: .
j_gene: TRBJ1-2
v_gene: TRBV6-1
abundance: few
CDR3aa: CASSLQGTEGYTF

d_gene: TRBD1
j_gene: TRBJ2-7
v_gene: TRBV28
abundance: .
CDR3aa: CASQRDRDDEQYF

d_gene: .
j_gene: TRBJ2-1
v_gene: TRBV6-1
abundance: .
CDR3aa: CASRGTSPYNEQFF

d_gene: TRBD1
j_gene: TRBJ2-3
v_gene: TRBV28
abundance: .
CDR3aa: CASSPFSTGAGTDTQYF

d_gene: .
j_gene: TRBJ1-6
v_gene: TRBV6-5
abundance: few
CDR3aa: CASSYGANSPLHF

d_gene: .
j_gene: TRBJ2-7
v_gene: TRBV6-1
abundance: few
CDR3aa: CASSENRQAAYEQYF

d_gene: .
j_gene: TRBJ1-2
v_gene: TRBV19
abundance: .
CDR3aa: CASSMDLDPHRTF

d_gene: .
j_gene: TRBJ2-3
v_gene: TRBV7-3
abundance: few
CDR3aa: CASSIPRLEADTQYF